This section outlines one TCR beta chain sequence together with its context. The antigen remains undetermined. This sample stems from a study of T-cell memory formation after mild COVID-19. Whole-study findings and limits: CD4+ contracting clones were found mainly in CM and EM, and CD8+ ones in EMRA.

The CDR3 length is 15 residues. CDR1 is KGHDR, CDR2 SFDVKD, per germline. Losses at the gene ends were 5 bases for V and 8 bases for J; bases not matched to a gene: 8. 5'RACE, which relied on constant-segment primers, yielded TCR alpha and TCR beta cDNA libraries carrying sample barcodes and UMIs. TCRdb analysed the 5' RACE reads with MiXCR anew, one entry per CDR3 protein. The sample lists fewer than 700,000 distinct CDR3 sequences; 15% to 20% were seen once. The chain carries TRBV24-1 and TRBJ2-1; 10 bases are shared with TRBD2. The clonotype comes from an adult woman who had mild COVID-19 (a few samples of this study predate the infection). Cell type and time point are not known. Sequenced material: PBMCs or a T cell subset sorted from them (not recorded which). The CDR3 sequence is CATSVGAGGLYEQFF. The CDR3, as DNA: TGTGCCACCAGTGTGGGAGCGGGGGGGCTGTATGAGCAGTTCTTC.